This paragraph reports one TCR beta chain. The antigen it recognizes is unknown. No much larger clonotype is one base removed from it; base qualities were not supplied. In the germline V gene, CDR1 corresponds to SNHLY and CDR2 to FYNNEI. Relative to germline, V is missing 7 bases and J is missing 7 bases, with 6 bases of the junction outside any gene match. The CDR3, from cysteine to phenylalanine, totals 12 residues. Only the CDR3 DNA stays, 36 bases, in frame from base 1. This sample was included in a study of blood T cells in healthy people across ages (dated by TCRdb to the mid-2010s). Notes on the research overall: Template switching captured roughly one uniquely barcoded TCR beta cDNA molecule per two T cells in model experiments. To track age-related changes in TCR beta repertoire diversity, the study relied on deep sequencing normalized with unique cDNA molecular identifiers. Donors of different ages were randomly distributed across sequencing lanes to avoid experimental bias. Four age groups were formed from the donors: young (average approximately 15 years), middle-aged (around 41), aged (about 68) and long-lived (more than 75). For two donors (one aged 18 to 30 and one aged 80 or older), the study analyzed two additional independent replicas of 1 million unique cDNA reads from the same blood draw.

The roughly 39 donors, aged about 6 to 100 years, were systemically healthy Caucasian individuals from Russia. Each donor gave ten milliliters of peripheral blood, drawn into EDTA-treated Vacutainer tubes. Ficoll-Paque density-gradient centrifugation was used to isolate PBMCs, with at least 7 million obtained per sample. Total RNA, at least 6 micrograms per sample, was extracted from PBMCs with Trizol reagent. Naive CD45RAhigh/CD27high T cell percentages were measured by flow cytometry on a PBMC aliquot from every donor. Library preparation employed 5' RACE. TCRdb shows the sequencer as Illumina HiSeq 2500. The second PCR ran for roughly 7 to 11 cycles and used a J-beta primer mix along with a sample-barcoded 5' primer. Each TCR beta cDNA molecule received a unique molecular identifier from a template-switch 5' adaptor carrying 12 random nucleotides. Each sample yielded at least 3 million CDR3-containing paired-end reads. First-strand cDNA synthesis was performed from all RNA using the Mint cDNA synthesis kit, with priming by a TRBC-specific oligonucleotide. Following uracil-DNA glycosylase treatment, all cDNA underwent a first 18-cycle PCR with the universal primers M1SS and BC2_uni_R. For the original study's pipeline: For normalization, 1 million high-quality reads were randomly selected from each sample, with every read carrying a distinct molecular identifier. Reads sharing molecular identifiers were discarded rather than binned into consensus sequences. MiTCR, set to a Q25 quality threshold and the strictest error-elimination algorithm, was used for CDR3 identification, clonotype clustering and error correction. Lower-bound total TCR beta diversity was estimated with a nonparametric unseen species model using Euler transformation. TCRdb cleaned the public reads at Q25 with fastp, built clones with MiXCR and kept in-frame beta chains. Each CDR3 protein appears once, grouped with its most common genes and DNA. TCRdb's processing, not the study's, gives the V and J calls here. Present in this sample are 2 million or so distinct CDR3 sequences, just under 50% of which were seen just once. Of the sample, 2% to 2.5% falls within the top ten clones.

What the work shows at the level of the full study, not this receptor alone: Compared with the aged group, the long-lived group had more naive CD4+ T cells, fewer expanded clones and increased TCR diversity, a pattern suggesting age selection. Since profiling was done on bulk unsorted PBMCs, naive and antigen-experienced compartments could not be conclusively compared. Observed TCR beta diversity per million T cells fell roughly linearly with age, and a significant reduction was already apparent by age around 44. Donor CMV infection status was unknown, potentially confounding age-related changes in expanded clonotypes. Total diversity estimates from one million sequenced T cells were considered lower bounds and underestimates. Observed TCR beta diversity correlated strongly with the percentage of naive T cells measured by flow cytometry.

Sequencing input: blood. The sequence derives from a woman between 40 and 50 years old in good health. The V and J genes are TRBV2 and TRBJ2-5, with 7 bases in between that match TRBD1. The DNA reads TGTGCCAGCATCGAGACAGGGCGGACCCAGTACTTC. It translates as CASIETGRTQYF.